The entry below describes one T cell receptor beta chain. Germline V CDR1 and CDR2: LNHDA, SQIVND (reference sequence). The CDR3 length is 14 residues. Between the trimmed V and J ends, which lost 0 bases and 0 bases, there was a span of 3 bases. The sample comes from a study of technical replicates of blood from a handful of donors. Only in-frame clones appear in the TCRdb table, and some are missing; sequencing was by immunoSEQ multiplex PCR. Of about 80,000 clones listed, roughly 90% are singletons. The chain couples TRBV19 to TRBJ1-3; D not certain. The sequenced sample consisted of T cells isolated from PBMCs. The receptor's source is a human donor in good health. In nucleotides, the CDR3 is TGTGCCAGTAGTATAGACAGCTCTGGAAACACCATATATTTT. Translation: CASSIDSSGNTIYF.